Listed here are 5 T cell receptor beta chains from one sample, sequenced in a study of human T cells and chemical hapten exposure. TCRdb fed the RACE reads into MiXCR, producing one record per CDR3 protein. This repertoire shows over 300,000 distinct CDR3 sequences, approximately 5.1% found once; its top ten account for roughly 2.6%. As to time point: pre-sensitization, week 0. Treatment noted: therapeutic diphenylcyclopropenone sensitization with weekly scalp DPC. The material sequenced was whole blood, taken in connection with sensitization to the hapten diphenylcyclopropenone (DPC). Every receptor here comes from a woman in her fifties or sixties with alopecia areata. Some clones in this sample may be carry-over from other donors' samples.

This rearrangement joins TRBV7-6 to TRBJ2-5; 9 bases agree with TRBD2. Germline values: CDR1 SGHVS, CDR2 FNYEAQ. Losses at the gene ends were 4 bases for V and 1 base for J; bases not matched to a gene: 7. This CDR3 region has 16 residues. The chain's CDR3 is CASSYKAGGTQETQYF. In DNA, the CDR3 is TGTGCCAGCAGCTATAAAGCGGGAGGAACCCAAGAGACCCAGTACTTC.

The chain employs TRBV6-5 and TRBJ2-7; D call uncertain. This CDR3 has 14 residues. Trimming pared 0 bases from V and 2 bases from J, leaving 8 bases between. The germline V gene encodes CDR1 MNHEY and CDR2 SVGAGI. The CDR3 loop reads CASSYSSHPYEQYF. Written as DNA, the CDR3 is TGTGCCAGCAGTTACTCGTCCCACCCCTACGAGCAGTACTTC.

The gene calls are TRBV2 and TRBJ2-2; tentatively, D is TRBD2 (6 bases). This CDR3 spans 15 amino acids. The ends were cut back, 7 bases at V and 4 bases at J, with 16 bases in the middle. CDR1 and CDR2 (germline): SNHLY, FYNNEI. CDR3 DNA: TGTGCCAGCAATCCTCTCGGAGGGGTCACCGGGGAGCTGTTTTTT. Protein product: CASNPLGGVTGELFF.

This clonotype was observed a handful of times. The CDR3 DNA reads as TGTGCCATCAGTAGGGACAGGGGACAAGAGACCCAGTACTTC. This translates into CAISRDRGQETQYF. The V and J genes are TRBV10-3 and TRBJ2-5, with 10 bases aligning to TRBD1. J was trimmed by 2 bases and V by 5 bases; bases with no gene match: 2. Germline-derived CDR1 and CDR2 are ENHRY and SYGVKD. This CDR3 comprises 14 residues.

This clonotype was observed many times. CDR3 loop: CASSPTASYEQYF. CDR3 nucleotide sequence: TGTGCCAGCAGTCCGACGGCCTCCTACGAGCAGTACTTC. The chain carries TRBV6-1 and TRBJ2-7; D not certain. The CDR3 has 13 residues. V shed 5 bases and J shed 0 bases, with 8 bases lying between them. Germline-derived CDR1 and CDR2 are MNHNS and SASEGT.